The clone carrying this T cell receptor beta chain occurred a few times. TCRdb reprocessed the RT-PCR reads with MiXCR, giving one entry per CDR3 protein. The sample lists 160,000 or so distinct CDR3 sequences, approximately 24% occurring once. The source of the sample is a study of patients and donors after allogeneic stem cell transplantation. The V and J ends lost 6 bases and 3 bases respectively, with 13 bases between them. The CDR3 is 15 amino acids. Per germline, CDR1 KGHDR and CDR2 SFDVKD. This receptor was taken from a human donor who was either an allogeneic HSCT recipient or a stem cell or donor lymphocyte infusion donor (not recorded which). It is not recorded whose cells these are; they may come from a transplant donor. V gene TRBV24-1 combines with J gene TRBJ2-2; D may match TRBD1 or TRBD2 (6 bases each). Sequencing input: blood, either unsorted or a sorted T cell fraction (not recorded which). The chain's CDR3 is CATSKGGSHTGELFF. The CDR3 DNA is TGTGCCACCAGTAAGGGGGGTTCTCACACCGGGGAGCTGTTTTTT.